The 28 T cell receptor beta chains reported below all come from one sample, sequenced in a study of blood T cell repertoires in COVID-19 (TCRdb year 2020). Libraries were made using the immunoSEQ multiplex PCR assay. Entries here come from immuneACCESS through TCRdb and include only in-frame sequences with V and J called. Some clones fail to appear in such tables; in the studies checked, an unresolved V gene covers under half of the shortfall, and the cause of the remainder is unknown. Across this sample there are under 300,000 clones, with approximately 91% seen only once. 1.5% to 2% of the sample belongs to the ten largest clones. The sequenced material came from PBMCs or T cells enriched from blood (not recorded which). These receptors were collected from a woman between 40 and 55 years old who had recovered from COVID-19.

V usage is TRBV2 and J usage is TRBJ2-7; 8 bases fit TRBD1. Germline V gene sequence: CDR1 SNHLY, CDR2 FYNNEI. The CDR3 sequence is 12 residues long. J was trimmed by 8 bases and V by 7 bases; bases with no gene match: 7. The DNA of the CDR3 is TGTGCCAGCACGGCGGACAGGGCCAAGCAGTACTTC. It translates to CASTADRAKQYF.

This chain connects TRBV29-1 to TRBJ1-1; D gene uncertain. The CDR3 has 13 amino acids. The germline V gene has CDR1 SQVTM and CDR2 ANQGSEA. Between the trimmed V and J ends, which lost 7 bases and 4 bases, there was a span of 16 bases. The CDR3 nucleotides read TGCAGCGCCCGTCTGGGAGGTTTCACTGAAGCTTTCTTT. Protein product: CSARLGGFTEAFF.

V usage is TRBV3-1 (or the pseudogene TRBV3-2) and J usage is TRBJ2-1, with a tentative D call TRBD2 (6 bases). The length of the CDR3 is 15 residues. The ends were cut back, 4 bases at V and 7 bases at J, with 17 bases in the middle. CDR1 is LGHDT and CDR2 is YNNKEL in the germline V gene (reference sequence). The CDR3 DNA reads as TGTGCCAGCAGCCTATCAAGGAGGGCCTCGAATGAGCAGTTCTTC. It codes for CASSLSRRASNEQFF.

The V and J genes are TRBV14 and TRBJ2-3; the D is unclear. There are 11 residues in the CDR3. Germline loops: CDR1 SGHDN, CDR2 FVKESK. V was clipped by 3 bases and J by 8 bases, with 6 bases between them. The CDR3 sequence: CASSQARTQYF. In DNA form, the CDR3 reads TGTGCCAGCAGCCAGGCCCGTACGCAGTATTTT.

The chain carries TRBV6-2 or TRBV6-3 and TRBJ2-7, with TRBD2 matching 10 bases. Looked up from germline, CDR1 is MNHEY and CDR2 is SVGEGT. The CDR3 is made up of 15 amino acids. V was clipped by 3 bases and J by 6 bases; unmatched bases: 8. The CDR3 here is CASSYRGLAVGEQYF. Written as DNA, the CDR3 is TGTGCCAGCAGTTATCGCGGACTAGCGGTTGGCGAGCAGTACTTC.

The rearrangement uses TRBV6-2 or TRBV6-3 and TRBJ1-1; TRBD1 matches 9 bases. The CDR3 covers 19 residues. Looked up from germline, CDR1 is MNHEY and CDR2 is SVGEGT. V shed 5 bases and J 0 bases; nucleotides not matched to a gene: 16. The CDR3 reads CASSLESGQGFRMNTEAFF. In DNA, the CDR3 is TGTGCCAGCAGTCTCGAATCCGGACAGGGGTTCCGAATGAACACTGAAGCTTTCTTT.

In its sample, this clone was seen a few times. The chain has TRBV4-3 and TRBJ2-7; D unresolved. CDR3 length equals 15 residues. CDR1 and CDR2 from the germline V gene are LGHNA and YSLEER. Trimming pared 1 base from V and 0 bases from J, leaving 10 bases between. The CDR3 reads CASSQVGVPSYEQYF. CDR3 sequence (DNA): TGCGCCAGCAGCCAAGTTGGAGTTCCCTCCTACGAGCAGTACTTC.

This chain joins TRBV5-5 and TRBJ1-3; 8 bases match TRBD1. CDR3 length equals 17 residues. Germline V gives CDR1 SGHKS, CDR2 YYEKEE (reference sequence). Trimming at V came to 0 bases and at J to 7 bases, leaving 12 bases not matched to a gene. CDR3 amino acids: CASSLGLTGVIANTIYF. CDR3 DNA sequence: TGTGCCAGCAGCTTGGGATTGACAGGGGTGATCGCGAACACCATATATTTT.

The chain links TRBV7-9 to TRBJ1-1; 7 nucleotides align to TRBD1. The CDR3 is made up of 17 amino acids. Trimming at V came to 1 base and at J to 4 bases, leaving 12 bases not matched to a gene. Germline-derived CDR1 and CDR2 are SEHNR and FQNEAQ (reference sequence). The CDR3 DNA follows: TGTGCCAGCAGCTTAGAGGGACAGAGTTGGTCGATCACTGAAGCTTTCTTT. It specifies CASSLEGQSWSITEAFF.

The chain combines TRBV5-6 with TRBJ2-1; possible D gene TRBD2, 6 bases. CDR1 and CDR2 (germline): SGHDT, YYEEEE. V was cut by 0 bases and J by 1 base, with 8 bases left in between. The CDR3 covers 15 residues. CDR3 region: CASSLGGGSYNEQFF. In DNA form, the CDR3 reads TGTGCCAGCAGCTTGGGAGGAGGGTCCTACAATGAGCAGTTCTTC.

This chain uses TRBV18 with TRBJ2-3; 12 nucleotides align to TRBD1. In germline, CDR1 is KGHSH, CDR2 LQKENI. The CDR3 consists of 18 residues. V shed 1 base, J shed 0 bases, and the junction held 5 bases outside the gene matches. CDR3 in amino acids: CASSPRGQGALSTDTQYF. CDR3 nucleotides: TGTGCCAGCTCACCACGGGGACAGGGGGCTCTGAGCACAGATACGCAGTATTTT.

V is TRBV7-8 and J is TRBJ2-2; 9 bases agree with TRBD2. The germline V gene has CDR1 SGHVS and CDR2 FQNEAQ. J was trimmed by 4 bases and V by 3 bases; bases with no gene match: 6. This CDR3 region has 16 residues. CDR3 loop: CASSFGGGASTGELFF. CDR3 nucleotide sequence: TGTGCCAGCAGCTTCGGCGGGGGGGCGAGCACCGGGGAGCTGTTTTTT.

The chain recombines TRBV5-1 with TRBJ1-1, with TRBD1 identical over 10 bases. This CDR3 region has 15 residues. The J segment lost 8 bases and the V segment lost 2 bases, leaving 9 bases of the junction unmatched. Germline loops: CDR1 SGHRS, CDR2 YFSETQ. For the CDR3, the DNA is TGCGCCAGCAGCTTAGGACAGGGGGTATGGGTGGAAGCTTTCTTT. Its protein product is CASSLGQGVWVEAFF.

About this clone: At one end the junction does not follow the germline gene, possibly because of a read error. V gene TRBV7-7 combines with J gene TRBJ2-3; D gene ambiguous. Per the germline V gene, CDR1 is SSHAT and CDR2 is FNYEAQ (reference sequence). The CDR3 runs 14 residues. The CDR3 region has the DNA TGTGCTAGCAGCTTAGGCCCCACTACAGATACGCAGTATTTT. Protein sequence: CASSLGPTTDTQYF. The full variable domain, with the rest looked up from reference TRBV7-7 and TRBJ2-3, is GAGVSQSPRYKVTKRGQDVTLRCDPISSHATLYWYQQALGQGPEFLTYFNYEAQPDKSGLPSDRFSAERPEGSISTLTIQRTEQRDSAMYRCASSLGPTTDTQYFGPGTRLTVL.

The chain couples TRBV2 to TRBJ1-1; 8 nucleotides agree with TRBD1. V lost 8 bases, J lost 6 bases, and 8 bases stayed unmatched. The germline V gene has CDR1 SNHLY and CDR2 FYNNEI. This CDR3 has 13 residues. This CDR3 reads CASRYSTGAEAFF. The CDR3 DNA is TGTGCCAGCCGCTATTCGACAGGGGCTGAAGCTTTCTTT. Supplemented by reference TRBV2 and TRBJ1-1, the full variable domain reads EPEVTQTPSHQVTQMGQEVILRCVPISNHLYFYWYRQILGQKVEFLVSFYNNEISEKSEIFDDQFSVERPDGSNFTLKIRSTKLEDSAMYFCASRYSTGAEAFFGQGTRLTVV.

The rearrangement links TRBV5-5 to TRBJ2-5, with TRBD1 matching 11 bases. The CDR3 spans 19 residues. Germline values: CDR1 SGHKS, CDR2 YYEKEE (reference sequence). Trimming at V came to 4 bases and at J to 1 base, leaving 15 bases not matched to a gene. In nucleotides, the CDR3 is TGTGCCAGCAGCCTGGTTCCCCTTCGGACAGGGGGCGGCCAAGAGACCCAGTACTTC. This sequence encodes CASSLVPLRTGGGQETQYF.

Only one count was recorded for this clone. The J gene is TRBJ2-1, the V gene TRBV5-1, with D perhaps matching TRBD2 (5 bases). Trimming took 1 base from V and 5 from J, leaving 19 bases between them. CDR1 is SGHRS, CDR2 YFSETQ, per germline. The CDR3 length is 17 residues. This CDR3 is CASSLHPSNHPNNEQFF. For the CDR3, the DNA is TGCGCCAGCAGCTTGCATCCTAGCAACCATCCTAACAATGAGCAGTTCTTC.

The rearrangement joins TRBV5-1 to TRBJ2-1, with TRBD2 matching over 12 bases. Germline lookup yields CDR1 SGHRS and CDR2 YFSETQ. Unmatched junction bases numbered 5, after V lost 0 bases and J lost 7 bases. This CDR3 comprises 16 residues. This CDR3 reads CASSLGTSGVENEQFF. The CDR3 DNA reads as TGCGCCAGCAGCTTGGGGACTAGCGGGGTAGAGAATGAGCAGTTCTTC. Based on the CDR3 plus reference TRBV5-1 and TRBJ2-1, the full variable domain is KAGVTQTPRYLIKTRGQQVTLSCSPISGHRSVSWYQQTPGQGLQFLFEYFSETQRNKGNFPGRFSGRQFSNSRSEMNVSTLELGDSALYLCASSLGTSGVENEQFFGPGTRLTVL.

This chain links TRBV6-1 with TRBJ2-7; D not certain. The CDR3 extends over 14 amino acids. With 3 bases removed from V and 0 bases from J, the gap between germline ends came to 9 bases. Germline V gene sequence: CDR1 MNHNS, CDR2 SASEGT. CDR3 in amino acids: CASSDRLGSYEQYF. The CDR3 DNA reads as TGTGCCAGCAGTGATAGGCTAGGCTCCTACGAGCAGTACTTC.

In its sample, this clone was seen a few times. The genes are TRBV6-2 or TRBV6-3 and TRBJ2-2, with no clear D. Trimming removed 2 bases from V and 3 bases from J, with 10 bases in between. CDR1 is MNHEY, CDR2 SVGEGT, per germline. The CDR3 consists of 15 residues. CDR3 sequence (DNA): TGTGCCAGCAGTTACGGAAGCGAATACACCGGGGAGCTGTTTTTT. Protein: CASSYGSEYTGELFF.

This chain links TRBV4-1 with TRBJ1-5; D uncertain. The CDR3 consists of 14 residues. Trimming shortened V by 4 bases and J by 0 bases, and 7 bases separated the two germline ends. Germline V gene sequence: CDR1 MGHRA, CDR2 YSYEKL. The CDR3 region is CASSPSYSNQPQHF. The CDR3, as DNA: TGCGCCAGCAGCCCCTCTTATAGCAATCAGCCCCAGCATTTT.

This clone was seen a handful of times. J is TRBJ2-7 and V is TRBV7-6; D is perhaps TRBD2 (6 bases). From germline, CDR1 is SGHVS and CDR2 FNYEAQ. Trimming left V 9 bases short and J 0 bases short, with 15 bases between. The CDR3 extends over 14 amino acids. The CDR3 protein is CARMPAGFSYEQYF. Written as DNA, the CDR3 is TGTGCCAGGATGCCCGCGGGATTCTCCTACGAGCAGTACTTC.

The rearrangement uses TRBV4-3 and TRBJ2-1, with D possibly TRBD2 on 5 matching bases. This CDR3 is built from 17 residues. Germline lookup yields CDR1 LGHNA and CDR2 YSLEER. V lost 0 bases and J lost 6, with 18 bases in between. CDR3 sequence: CASSQDPAGHTLNEQFF. Here the CDR3 DNA reads TGCGCCAGCAGCCAAGATCCGGCGGGCCATACCCTCAATGAGCAGTTCTTC.

The chain links TRBV10-1 to TRBJ2-1; the D gene is possibly TRBD1 (5 bases). The germline gives CDR1 WNHNN, CDR2 SYGVQD (reference sequence). Between the trimmed V and J ends, which lost 4 bases and 2 bases, there was a span of 9 bases. CDR3 length: 14 residues. The CDR3 bases are TGCGCCAGCAGTGCAGGGTCCACCTACAATGAGCAGTTCTTC. This sequence encodes CASSAGSTYNEQFF.

The J gene is TRBJ1-1, the V gene TRBV3-1 (or the pseudogene TRBV3-2); TRBD1 might be the D (5 bases). Germline V gene sequence: CDR1 LGHDT, CDR2 YNNKEL (reference sequence). The CDR3 has 15 residues. V gave up 6 bases and J gave up 1 base, with 15 bases separating them. The CDR3 sequence is CASSQNRQGNTEAFF. The CDR3, as DNA: TGTGCCAGCAGTCAGAATAGGCAGGGGAACACTGAAGCTTTCTTT.

V is TRBV19 and J is TRBJ2-3; a weak D match, TRBD1 (5 bases). Trimming cost V 3 bases and J 5 bases, with 12 bases left between them. In germline, CDR1 is LNHDA, CDR2 SQIVND (reference sequence). The CDR3 is 14 residues long. The chain's CDR3 is CASSMHRTGDTQYF. CDR3 sequence (DNA): TGTGCCAGTAGTATGCACAGGACGGGAGATACGCAGTATTTT.

This rearrangement joins TRBV11-3 to TRBJ2-1; D may be TRBD1 (5 bases). Trimming took 1 base from V and 1 from J, leaving 8 bases between them. The CDR3 loop spans 15 amino acids. Germline assignment: CDR1 SGHNT and CDR2 YENEEA. The CDR3 nucleotides are TGTGCCAGCAGCTTAGTGGCAGGGTCCTACAATGAGCAGTTCTTC. Its protein is CASSLVAGSYNEQFF.

The J gene is TRBJ2-7, the V gene TRBV4-2; D perhaps matches TRBD2 (6 bases). CDR3 length: 13 residues. V was pared by 4 bases and J by 12 bases, with 19 bases between. Per the germline V gene, CDR1 is LGHNA and CDR2 is YNFKEQ. CDR3 amino acids: CASSPGRGEVGYF. Written as DNA, the CDR3 is TGTGCCAGCAGCCCGGGGCGAGGGGAGGTGGGGTACTTC.